A selection of T cell receptor beta chains follows, all from one sample in a study of blood T cell repertoires in COVID-19. Clones were sequenced by immunoSEQ multiplex PCR, and TCRdb holds only the in-frame ones, with some missing. The sample lists about 120,000 clones; roughly 89% were seen once. Sequencing was done on a sample of peripheral blood. These receptors were obtained from a woman aged 55-70 years with COVID-19, enrolled during active disease. Each CDR3 is given with its conserved first and last residue. D genes are given only for firm matches. Where a row states a size, it is once, few, many or the class of an expanded clone; other rows omit it.

D gene	CDR3 length	V gene	clone size	J gene	CDR3 protein	CDR3 DNA
NA	15	TRBV6-5	NA	TRBJ1-5	CASSNHKQGNQPQHF	TGTGCCAGCAGTAACCATAAACAGGGCAATCAGCCCCAGCATTTT
NA	13	TRBV5-4	NA	TRBJ2-7	CASSLNRDYEQYF	TGTGCCAGCAGCTTGAACAGGGATTACGAGCAGTACTTC
TRBD2	14	TRBV11-2	NA	TRBJ2-3	CASSLLAGPDTQYF	TGTGCCAGCAGCTTATTAGCGGGGCCCGATACGCAGTATTTT
TRBD2	19	TRBV11-2	NA	TRBJ2-4	CASSLVGTSGSLAKNIQYF	TGTGCCAGCAGCTTAGTCGGGACTAGCGGTTCACTAGCCAAAAACATTCAGTACTTC
NA	14	TRBV2	NA	TRBJ2-7	CASSPGQSSYEQYF	TGTGCCAGCAGCCCGGGACAAAGCTCCTACGAGCAGTACTTC
NA	13	TRBV19	NA	TRBJ1-5	CASSLTDNQPQHF	TGTGCCAGTAGTTTGACAGACAATCAGCCCCAGCATTTT
NA	16	TRBV2	NA	TRBJ1-1	CASSLGPIGGNTEAFF	TGTGCCAGCAGCCTTGGGCCAATAGGAGGGAACACTGAAGCTTTCTTT
TRBD2	16	TRBV5-1	NA	TRBJ2-2	CASSLFEVAGAGELFF	TGCGCCAGCAGCTTGTTTGAAGTAGCGGGTGCCGGGGAGCTGTTTTTT
NA	14	TRBV18	once	TRBJ2-1	CASSPERLVNEQFF	TGTGCCAGCTCACCGGAGAGGTTGGTAAATGAGCAGTTCTTC
NA	11	TRBV5-5	few	TRBJ2-5	CASSLQETQYF	TGTGCCAGCAGCCTACAAGAGACCCAGTACTTC
NA	12	TRBV13	NA	TRBJ2-3	CASSATGNTQYF	TGTGCCAGCAGCGCAACAGGGAATACGCAGTATTTT
NA	16	TRBV4-2	NA	TRBJ2-5	CASSPTEDRAQETQYF	TGTGCCAGCAGCCCAACGGAGGACCGAGCACAAGAGACCCAGTACTTC